This passage covers 9 T cell receptor beta chains from one sample sequenced in a study of cytomegalovirus exposure and HLA in healthy donors (dated by TCRdb to about 2017). Library preparation used the immunoSEQ multiplex PCR assay. The multiplex PCR relied on a mix of 60 forward primers for TCR Vbeta segments and 13 reverse primers for TCR Jbeta segments. TCRdb obtained this table from immuneACCESS and retained in-frame rearrangements with V and J assigned. These tables miss some clones; where compared with another copy, unresolved V genes account for less than half of the shortfall, and the remainder is unexplained. Within this sample are 65,000 to 80,000 clones, with roughly 80% of them counted one time only. Of the sample, under 25% falls within the top ten clones. The sample comprised PBMCs. The receptor source for this set is a woman aged 40 to 50 in good health and CMV-seropositive.

V usage is TRBV15 and J usage is TRBJ1-5, with 10 bases aligning to TRBD1. V lost 1 base, J lost 0 bases, and 12 bases stayed unmatched. The CDR3 spans 20 residues. Per the germline V gene, CDR1 is LNHNV and CDR2 is YYDKDF (reference sequence). CDR3 loop: CATSRGRTGGAAYSNQPQHF. CDR3 DNA sequence: TGTGCCACCAGCAGAGGTCGGACAGGGGGTGCCGCTTATAGCAATCAGCCCCAGCATTTT. Full variable domain (outside the CDR3, taken from reference TRBV15 and TRBJ1-5): DAMVIQNPRYQVTQFGKPVTLSCSQTLNHNVMYWYQQKSSQAPKLLFHYYDKDFNNEADTPDNFQSRRPNTSFCFLDIRSPGLGDTAMYLCATSRGRTGGAAYSNQPQHFGDGTRLSIL.

The rearrangement links TRBV10-3 to TRBJ1-1, with TRBD1 identical over 8 bases. CDR1 ENHRY and CDR2 SYGVKD come from the germline V gene. Unmatched junction bases numbered 1, after V lost 3 bases and J lost 1 base. The CDR3 is 14 residues long. For the CDR3, the DNA is TGTGCCATCAGTGATGGACAGGGGAACACTGAAGCTTTCTTT. Residues: CAISDGQGNTEAFF.

This chain uses TRBV5-1 with TRBJ2-5; unclear D gene. The V and J ends lost 0 bases and 4 bases respectively, with 7 bases between them. CDR1 is SGHRS, CDR2 YFSETQ, per germline. This CDR3 is built from 13 residues. The CDR3 here is CASSLGGRETQYF. The CDR3 DNA reads TGCGCCAGCAGCTTGGGTGGCAGAGAGACCCAGTACTTC.

The chain uses TRBV10-3 and TRBJ2-7; D is perhaps TRBD2 (5 bases). The CDR3 totals 15 residues. V lost 0 bases and J lost 2, with 11 bases in between. The germline gives CDR1 ENHRY, CDR2 SYGVKD. CDR3 in amino acids: CAISESRTQAYEQYF. DNA for the CDR3: TGTGCCATCAGTGAGTCCAGGACTCAAGCCTACGAGCAGTACTTC.

This chain connects TRBV30 to TRBJ1-3, with 8 bases that match TRBD1. This CDR3 has 15 residues. CDR1 and CDR2 (germline): GTSNPN, SVGIG (reference sequence). With 2 bases clipped from V and 4 bases from J, the junction kept 7 bases outside the gene matches. CDR3 loop: CAWSPSRGRGNTIYF. CDR3 nucleotide sequence: TGTGCCTGGAGTCCCTCCAGGGGGCGAGGAAACACCATATATTTT.

The chain uses TRBV2 and TRBJ1-4; D is possibly TRBD1 (6 bases). The V gene's germline CDR1 is SNHLY and CDR2 FYNNEI. V lost 6 bases and J lost 5, with 16 bases in between. The length of the CDR3 is 15 residues. The CDR3 DNA reads as TGTGCCAGCAGCGACCGACAGGTCCAAAATGAAAAACTGTTTTTT. Its protein is CASSDRQVQNEKLFF. Supplemented by reference TRBV2 and TRBJ1-4, the full variable domain reads EPEVTQTPSHQVTQMGQEVILRCVPISNHLYFYWYRQILGQKVEFLVSFYNNEISEKSEIFDDQFSVERPDGSNFTLKIRSTKLEDSAMYFCASSDRQVQNEKLFFGSGTQLSVL.

V usage is TRBV4-1 and J usage is TRBJ1-1; 12 nucleotides align to TRBD1. CDR1 MGHRA and CDR2 YSYEKL come from the germline V gene. The J segment lost 3 bases and the V segment lost 3 bases, leaving 11 bases of the junction unmatched. The CDR3 consists of 18 residues. The CDR3 region has the DNA TGCGCCAGCAGCCAGGGGGGACAGGGGGCGCCTAAAGACACTGAAGCTTTCTTT. It codes for CASSQGGQGAPKDTEAFF.

This clone was picked up a small number of times. The chain links TRBV9 to TRBJ2-1; the D is unclear. Germline V gives CDR1 SGDLS, CDR2 YYNGEE. There are 15 residues in the CDR3. V shed 3 bases and J shed 2 bases, with 12 bases lying between them. CDR3 region: CASSDQSLPYNEQFF. Written as DNA, the CDR3 is TGTGCCAGCAGCGATCAGTCATTACCCTACAATGAGCAGTTCTTC.

The chain couples TRBV18 to TRBJ2-3; D perhaps matches TRBD2 (6 bases). Trimming removed 2 bases from V and 6 bases from J, with 15 bases in between. CDR3 length: 15 residues. Germline CDR1 and CDR2: KGHSH and LQKENI. CDR3 coding DNA: TGTGCCAGCTCACCAGCTGATCGGGGGTCGGATACGCAGTATTTT. Translating it yields CASSPADRGSDTQYF.